One and the same sample provided the 25 T cell receptor beta chains below, sequenced in a study of T cells in Graves' hyperthyroidism and ophthalmopathy. TCR beta CDR3 regions were amplified from RNA transcripts. First-round RT-PCR with HTBI primers amplified the TCR CDR3 region. TCRdb called the multiplex PCR reads again in MiXCR, with one record for every CDR3 protein. The repertoire has more than 350,000 distinct CDR3 sequences, roughly 17% of them found once; the top ten carry roughly 35%. Sequenced material: blood. These receptors were obtained from a woman in her twenties or thirties with Graves' hyperthyroidism that later progressed to Graves' ophthalmopathy.

In its sample, this clonotype was seen many times. V is TRBV6-1 and J is TRBJ2-3; 7 bases fit TRBD1. CDR3 length equals 17 residues. V lost 7 bases, J lost 0 bases, and 13 bases stayed unmatched. From germline, CDR1 is MNHNS and CDR2 SASEGT. The CDR3 nucleotides read TGTGCCAGCAAAGGGACAGAGAGAACCACTAGCACAGATACGCAGTATTTT. It yields the protein CASKGTERTTSTDTQYF.

This clonotype was seen repeatedly, ten times or more. CDR3 protein: CAWSSGGGEQFF. CDR3 sequence (DNA): TGTGCCTGGAGTAGCGGGGGAGGCGAGCAGTTCTTC. The chain is built from TRBV30 and TRBJ2-1; 8 nucleotides match TRBD2. V lost 2 bases and J lost 10; bases outside the gene matches: 4. Germline CDR1 and CDR2: GTSNPN and SVGIG (reference sequence). The CDR3 consists of 12 residues.

At least ten counts were recorded for this clonotype. The rearrangement links TRBV5-1 to TRBJ2-1, with TRBD2 identical over 9 bases. The CDR3 is 16 residues long. Germline lookup yields CDR1 SGHRS and CDR2 YFSETQ. V shed 0 bases and J 3 bases; nucleotides not matched to a gene: 4. CDR3 coding DNA: TGCGCCAGCAGCTTGGAGGCTAGCGGGGACTACAATGAGCAGTTCTTC. This translates into CASSLEASGDYNEQFF.

The gene calls are TRBV5-6 and TRBJ1-5; D ambiguous. The CDR3 is 14 residues long. The V and J ends lost 2 bases and 4 bases respectively, with 10 bases between them. Per germline, CDR1 SGHDT and CDR2 YYEEEE. DNA for the CDR3: TGTGCCAGCAGCTTATCGGGCAATAATCAGCCCCAGCATTTT. Its protein product is CASSLSGNNQPQHF.

The table lists this clonotype with many counts. The V and J genes are TRBV19 and TRBJ1-5; tentatively, D is TRBD1 (5 bases). CDR3 length equals 14 residues. Trimming removed 8 bases at V and 3 bases at J, with 14 bases between. Per the germline V gene, CDR1 is LNHDA and CDR2 is SQIVND (reference sequence). Here the CDR3 reads CASGRDSDNQPQHF. CDR3 nucleotide sequence: TGTGCCAGTGGCAGGGATTCCGACAATCAGCCCCAGCATTTT.

This clonotype was found once. The chain recombines TRBV4-1 with TRBJ1-5; D is undetermined. Trimming took 4 bases from V and 8 from J, leaving 21 bases between them. Germline loops: CDR1 MGHRA, CDR2 YSYEKL. CDR3 length equals 16 residues. Here the CDR3 DNA reads TGCGCCAGCAGCCGGGAGGGTAGGGAAGAAAGGGAGCCCCAGCATTTT. It translates to CASSREGREEREPQHF.

The chain combines TRBV25-1 with TRBJ1-1; the D is unclear. The germline V and J ends were trimmed by 5 bases and 1 base, with 8 bases remaining between them. The CDR3 has 13 residues. Germline CDR1 MGHDK, CDR2 SYGVNS. CDR3 in amino acids: CASSFSRNTEAFF. The DNA for the CDR3 is TGTGCCAGCAGTTTTTCCAGGAACACTGAAGCTTTCTTT.

This clonotype occurred a few times. The chain joins TRBV7-9 to TRBJ1-2, with D possibly matching TRBD1 (6 bases). The length of the CDR3 is 19 residues. The V end lost 4 bases, the J end lost 2 bases, and 26 bases lay between the germline ends. Germline-derived CDR1 and CDR2 are SEHNR and FQNEAQ (reference sequence). CDR3 nucleotides: TGTGCCAGCAGCTCCTTCGATGGACAGACCTCTATGGACAACTATGGCTACACCTTC. Translated, it gives CASSSFDGQTSMDNYGYTF.

This clonotype was recorded only once. V gene TRBV5-6 combines with J gene TRBJ1-5, with D possibly being TRBD1 (5 bases). CDR3 length: 16 amino acids. V was pared by 2 bases and J by 7 bases, with 19 bases between. Germline V gives CDR1 SGHDT, CDR2 YYEEEE. CDR3 sequence reads: CASSFSTASPPQPQHF. In DNA, the CDR3 is TGTGCCAGCAGCTTTTCGACAGCAAGCCCACCGCAGCCCCAGCATTTT. Drawing the rest from reference TRBV5-6 and TRBJ1-5, the complete variable domain is DAGVTQSPTHLIKTRGQQVTLRCSPKSGHDTVSWYQQALGQGPQFIFQYYEEEERQRGNFPDRFSGHQFPNYSSELNVNALLLGDSALYLCASSFSTASPPQPQHFGDGTRLSIL.

Comments on this clonotype: The final CDR3 position lacks the conserved phenylalanine or tryptophan, pointing to a likely read error. The rearrangement links TRBV7-2 to TRBJ2-5, with unresolved D. Trimming pared 1 base from V and 2 bases from J, leaving 8 bases between. CDR3 length equals 14 residues. The V gene's germline CDR1 is SGHTA and CDR2 FQGNSA. The CDR3 DNA is TGTGCCAGCAGCTTAGTATCACAGCAAGAGACCCAGTACGTC. Its translation is CASSLVSQQETQYV.

This clonotype was found many times. The chain couples TRBV28 to TRBJ1-5; no reliable D call. The length of the CDR3 is 13 residues. Germline-derived CDR1 and CDR2 are MDHEN and SYDVKM. V was cut by 7 bases and J by 2 bases, with 9 bases left in between. As DNA, the CDR3 is TGTGCCAGCATGACCTGGGGCAATCAGCCCCAGCATTTT. Translation: CASMTWGNQPQHF.

This clonotype was observed a few times. This chain links TRBV29-1 with TRBJ1-2; D gene ambiguous. The ends were cut back, 0 bases at V and 8 bases at J, with 10 bases in the middle. CDR1 and CDR2 (germline): SQVTM, ANQGSEA. CDR3 size: 12 residues. CDR3 protein: CSVEDLTVGYTF. The CDR3 DNA reads TGCAGCGTTGAAGATTTAACAGTAGGCTACACCTTC.

This clonotype occurred many times. The chain joins TRBV29-1 to TRBJ2-7, with D perhaps TRBD2 (6 bases). Trimming pared 4 bases from V and 0 bases from J, leaving 7 bases between. CDR1 SQVTM and CDR2 ANQGSEA come from the germline V gene. The CDR3 runs 12 residues. The CDR3 nucleotides read TGCAGCGTTGTGCGGGGCTCCTACGAGCAGTACTTC. This sequence encodes CSVVRGSYEQYF.

The V gene is TRBV5-1, the J gene TRBJ2-2, with TRBD2 identical over 9 bases. With V trimmed by 2 bases and J by 5 bases, 4 bases remained unmatched. Germline V gene sequence: CDR1 SGHRS, CDR2 YFSETQ. The CDR3 is 15 amino acids. Here the CDR3 reads CASSFSGRGTGELFF. CDR3 bases: TGCGCCAGCAGCTTTAGCGGGAGAGGTACCGGGGAGCTGTTTTTT.

The genes are TRBV29-1 and TRBJ2-7; D gene unclear. This CDR3 has 12 amino acids. Germline loops: CDR1 SQVTM, CDR2 ANQGSEA. Trimming took 3 bases from V and 1 from J, leaving 7 bases between them. The CDR3 here is CSVDSGSYEQYF. The DNA of the CDR3 is TGCAGCGTTGATTCCGGGTCCTACGAGCAGTACTTC.

J is TRBJ1-1 and V is TRBV20-1; 7 bases map to TRBD1. V shed 0 bases, J shed 6 bases, and the junction held 13 bases outside the gene matches. CDR3 length: 16 residues. From germline, CDR1 is DFQATT and CDR2 SNEGSKA (reference sequence). The CDR3 coding sequence is TGCAGTGCTAGAGACGATGACAGGGAAATTTTCCCTGAAGCTTTCTTT. As protein: CSARDDDREIFPEAFF.

Comments on this clonotype: With a much larger clone just one base away, this may be a read error. The chain couples TRBV2 to TRBJ1-5; 7 bases match TRBD1. The CDR3 covers 19 residues. Germline V lookup: CDR1 SNHLY, CDR2 FYNNEI. With 6 bases clipped from V and 0 bases from J, the junction kept 17 bases outside the gene matches. The CDR3 sequence is CASSQNRFGQVYSNQPQHF. The CDR3 nucleotides read TGTGCCAGCAGCCAAAACCGCTTTGGACAGGTGTATAGCAATCAGCCCCAGCATTTT.

This clonotype was seen many times. The chain joins TRBV13 to TRBJ2-1, with 7 nucleotides matching TRBD2. V lost 1 base and J lost 0; bases outside the gene matches: 6. The V gene's germline CDR1 is PRHDT and CDR2 FYEKMQ (reference sequence). The CDR3 is made up of 17 amino acids. Here the CDR3 DNA reads TGTGCCAGCAGCTTAGTCCCTAGCGGAAGCTCCTACAATGAGCAGTTCTTC. It is translated as CASSLVPSGSSYNEQFF.

This clonotype was seen many times. CDR3 in amino acids: CAISESWGTGANVLTF. Written as DNA, the CDR3 is TGTGCCATCAGTGAGTCTTGGGGTACTGGGGCCAACGTCCTGACTTTC. This chain connects TRBV10-3 to TRBJ2-6; D gene uncertain. This CDR3 contains 16 residues. The V gene's germline CDR1 is ENHRY and CDR2 SYGVKD. V lost 0 bases and J lost 2, with 8 bases in between.

This clonotype occurred a few times. The V call is TRBV5-1, the J call TRBJ2-7, with D perhaps being TRBD1 or TRBD2 (5 bases each). V dropped 4 bases and J dropped 5 bases, with 16 bases sitting between them. The CDR3 covers 14 residues. Germline values: CDR1 SGHRS, CDR2 YFSETQ. DNA of the CDR3: TGCGCCAGCAGCCGGGACGGCCTCCTAGACGAGCAGTACTTC. Its protein is CASSRDGLLDEQYF.

Concerning this clonotype: The junction differs from germline at one of its ends, possibly a read error. The rearrangement joins TRBV3-1 to TRBJ1-1; unclear D gene. CDR3 size: 11 residues. Germline assignment: CDR1 LGHDT and CDR2 YNNKEL (reference sequence). The CDR3: CASSLRSNPYF. The CDR3 DNA follows: TGTGCCAGCAGCCTGAGGTCCAATCCTTACTTT. Combining the CDR3 with reference TRBV3-1 and TRBJ1-1 gives the whole variable domain DTAVSQTPKYLVTQMGNDKSIKCEQNLGHDTMYWYKQDSKKFLKIMFSYNNKELIINETVPNRFSPKSPDKAHLNLHINSLELGDSAVYFCASSLRSNPYFGQGTRLTVV.

Here the CDR3 reads CASSISGGSLSYNEQFF. CDR3 bases: TGTGCCAGTAGTATATCCGGGGGCTCTTTATCCTACAATGAGCAGTTCTTC. The V gene is TRBV11-2, the J gene TRBJ2-1; D could derive from TRBD1 or TRBD2 (6 bases each). This CDR3 comprises 17 residues. With 9 bases removed from V and 1 base from J, the gap between germline ends came to 22 bases. Germline-derived CDR1 and CDR2 are SGHAT and FQNNGV. Full variable domain (missing parts from reference TRBV11-2 and TRBJ2-1): EAGVAQSPRYKIIEKRQSVAFWCNPISGHATLYWYQQILGQGPKLLIQFQNNGVVDDSQLPKDRFSAERLKGVDSTLKIQPAKLEDSAVYLCASSISGGSLSYNEQFFGPGTRLTVL.

This clonotype was found many times. The chain is built from TRBV3-1 and TRBJ2-7; D could derive from TRBD1 or TRBD2 (7 bases each). The CDR3 has 14 amino acids. Trimming removed 4 bases at V and 2 bases at J, with 12 bases between. Germline assignment: CDR1 LGHDT and CDR2 YNNKEL (reference sequence). CDR3: CASSPTGTTYEQYF. The CDR3 DNA follows: TGTGCCAGCAGCCCGACAGGGACTACCTACGAGCAGTACTTC.

In this sample, this clonotype turned up many times. The chain couples TRBV2 to TRBJ1-5; maybe TRBD1 (5 bases). The CDR3 runs 12 residues. V was cut by 5 bases and J by 5 bases, with 7 bases left in between. Germline assignment: CDR1 SNHLY and CDR2 FYNNEI. The CDR3 DNA is TGTGCCAGCAGTAAGACAGATCAGCCCCAGCATTTT. Protein sequence: CASSKTDQPQHF.

There are many counts of this clonotype. The chain combines TRBV7-2 with TRBJ2-3; D not resolved. The ends were cut back, 4 bases at V and 2 bases at J, with 10 bases in the middle. The CDR3 has 14 amino acids. Germline-derived CDR1 and CDR2 are SGHTA and FQGNSA. This chain's CDR3 is CASSSDINTDTQYF. Written as DNA, the CDR3 is TGTGCCAGCAGCTCGGATATTAACACAGATACGCAGTATTTT.